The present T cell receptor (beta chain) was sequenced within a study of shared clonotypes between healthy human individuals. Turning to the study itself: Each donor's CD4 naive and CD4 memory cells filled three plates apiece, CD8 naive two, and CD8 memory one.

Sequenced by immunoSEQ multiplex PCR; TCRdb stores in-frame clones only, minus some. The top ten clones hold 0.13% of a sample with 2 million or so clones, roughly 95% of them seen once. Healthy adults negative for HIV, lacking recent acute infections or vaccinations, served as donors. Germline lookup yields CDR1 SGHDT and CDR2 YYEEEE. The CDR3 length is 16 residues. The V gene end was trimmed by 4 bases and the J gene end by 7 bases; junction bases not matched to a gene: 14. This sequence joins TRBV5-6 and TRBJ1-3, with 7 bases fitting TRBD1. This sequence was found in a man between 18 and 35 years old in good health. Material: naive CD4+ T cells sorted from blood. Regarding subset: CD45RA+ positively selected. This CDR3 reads CASSPTLPGQFNTIYF. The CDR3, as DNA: TGTGCCAGCAGCCCGACGCTTCCGGGACAGTTTAACACCATATATTTT.